This TCR beta chain was recovered during a study of cytomegalovirus exposure and HLA in healthy donors. Generated by immunoSEQ multiplex PCR, the TCRdb table keeps only in-frame clones and is missing some. The sample records about 240,000 clones, 75% to 90% being singletons. V shed 3 bases and J shed 0 bases, with 9 bases lying between them. Germline loops: CDR1 MDHEN, CDR2 SYDVKM. There are 16 residues in the CDR3. V usage is TRBV28 and J usage is TRBJ2-6; D possibly corresponds to TRBD1 (6 bases). Sample: PBMCs. The TCR was taken from a woman in her twenties or thirties in good health and CMV-seropositive. This CDR3 is CASSLDSLSGANVLTF. The DNA of the CDR3 is TGTGCCAGCAGTTTGGACAGCCTCTCTGGGGCCAACGTCCTGACTTTC.